These 24 T cell receptor beta chains were all obtained from the same sample, sequenced in a study of T cells in Graves' hyperthyroidism and ophthalmopathy (dated by TCRdb to the late 2010s). Library creation used multiplex PCR. Data came from an Illumina HiSeq 2000. The TCR beta CDR3 regions were amplified from RNA transcripts. The TCR CDR3 was subjected to a first round of RT-PCR using the HTBI primer set and the Qiagen OneStep RT-PCR kit. TCRdb took the public reads, trimmed them with fastp at Q25, ran MiXCR for clone calling and kept in-frame beta chains. Rows are combined by CDR3 protein, so each entry shows the most common genes and DNA. The sample table shows hundreds of thousands of distinct CDR3 sequences, and roughly a sixth are seen once. In total, the top ten clones hold 3% to 4% of the sample. Sequencing was performed on blood. The receptors originated from a woman aged 40 to 49 with Graves' ophthalmopathy.

The rearrangement links TRBV5-1 to TRBJ1-4; 8 bases line up with TRBD1. Losses at the gene ends were 7 bases for V and 5 bases for J; bases not matched to a gene: 4. Germline V gene lookup returns CDR1 SGHRS and CDR2 YFSETQ. This CDR3 has 13 amino acids. CDR3 region: CASSRTGNEKLFF. The CDR3 DNA reads as TGCGCCAGCTCGCGGACAGGGAATGAAAAACTGTTTTTT. The complete variable domain, with remaining parts taken from reference TRBV5-1 and TRBJ1-4, reads KAGVTQTPRYLIKTRGQQVTLSCSPISGHRSVSWYQQTPGQGLQFLFEYFSETQRNKGNFPGRFSGRQFSNSRSEMNVSTLELGDSALYLCASSRTGNEKLFFGSGTQLSVL.

Regarding this clonotype: One base away lies a much larger clone, so this may be a sequencing read error. The chain recombines TRBV2 with TRBJ2-2; the D gene is possibly TRBD1 (6 bases). The germline gives CDR1 SNHLY, CDR2 FYNNEI. CDR3 length: 14 residues. The CDR3 DNA is TGTGTCAGCAGTAAACAGGGGAACACCGGGGAGCTGTTTTTT. This gives the protein CVSSKQGNTGELFF.

This clonotype has more than one count but fewer than ten. The V gene is TRBV20-1, the J gene TRBJ1-6, with D possibly TRBD1 on 5 matching bases. The germline V gene has CDR1 DFQATT and CDR2 SNEGSKA (reference sequence). With 6 bases removed from V and 5 bases from J, the gap between germline ends came to 23 bases. CDR3 length equals 17 residues. In DNA form, the CDR3 reads TGCAGTGCATGTTGGGGGGGGAGGGTGGTTCATAATTCACCCCTCCACTTT. As protein: CSACWGGRVVHNSPLHF.

This clonotype was seen at least ten times. V usage is TRBV3-1 and J usage is TRBJ1-2; tentative D call: TRBD1 (5 bases). CDR1 LGHDT and CDR2 YNNKEL come from the germline V gene (reference sequence). V dropped 0 bases and J dropped 8 bases, with 16 bases sitting between them. The CDR3 contains 15 residues. CDR3 nucleotide sequence: TGTGCCAGCAGCCAAGATTGGCAGGGAATTGGGGGCTACACCTTC. Translation: CASSQDWQGIGGYTF.

This clonotype was picked up a small number of times. The chain joins TRBV28 to TRBJ1-5, with 7 positions matching TRBD1. The CDR3 runs to 15 residues. Looked up from germline, CDR1 is MDHEN and CDR2 is SYDVKM. V was pared by 1 base and J by 4 bases, with 4 bases of the junction left unmatched. The CDR3 loop reads CASSLYKQGNQPQHF. In DNA form, the CDR3 reads TGTGCCAGCAGTTTATATAAACAGGGGAATCAGCCCCAGCATTTT.

The V call is TRBV14, the J call TRBJ1-6; D may be TRBD1 (5 bases). Looked up from germline, CDR1 is SGHDN and CDR2 is FVKESK. This CDR3 is 13 amino acids long. V was cut by 4 bases and J by 9 bases, with 10 bases left in between. The CDR3: CASSRGGGSPLHF. CDR3 in DNA: TGTGCCAGCAGCCGGGGGGGAGGTTCACCCCTCCACTTT.

The V and J genes are TRBV6-1 and TRBJ1-4; D call uncertain. The germline V and J ends were trimmed by 1 base and 1 base, with 4 bases remaining between them. Germline V gene sequence: CDR1 MNHNS, CDR2 SASEGT. CDR3 size: 14 residues. CDR3 sequence reads: CASSEDLTNEKLFF. The CDR3, as DNA: TGTGCCAGCAGTGAAGATTTAACTAATGAAAAACTGTTTTTT.

The chain links TRBV24-1 to TRBJ1-4; D gene unclear. V gave up 1 base and J gave up 4 bases, with 12 bases separating them. Per the germline V gene, CDR1 is KGHDR and CDR2 is SFDVKD. The CDR3 is 16 residues long. CDR3 sequence reads: CATSDFGRRSNEKLFF. The CDR3, as DNA: TGTGCCACCAGTGATTTCGGACGGAGGAGTAATGAAAAACTGTTTTTT.

This clonotype has a handful of counts. This chain joins TRBV7-6 and TRBJ2-1; D possibly uses TRBD1 or TRBD2 (6 bases each). V shed 1 base and J shed 4 bases, with 17 bases lying between them. The CDR3 has 17 amino acids. Germline V gene sequence: CDR1 SGHVS, CDR2 FNYEAQ. In DNA form, the CDR3 reads TGTGCCAGCAGCTTAGGTATGCCGGCGGGACAATACAATGAGCAGTTCTTC. Amino acid sequence: CASSLGMPAGQYNEQFF.

This clonotype was picked up many times. The chain combines TRBV2 with TRBJ2-7, with TRBD1 identical over 9 bases. Germline loops: CDR1 SNHLY, CDR2 FYNNEI. The trim removed 7 bases at V and 2 bases at J, leaving 3 bases unmatched. There are 13 residues in the CDR3. The CDR3, as DNA: TGTGCCAGCAATAGACAGGGGGCCTACGAGCAGTACTTC. Its translation is CASNRQGAYEQYF.

This clonotype came up a few times. The J gene is TRBJ2-4, the V gene TRBV9, with D possibly being TRBD2 (6 bases). Germline values: CDR1 SGDLS, CDR2 YYNGEE. There are 15 residues in the CDR3. Trimming shortened V by 0 bases and J by 5 bases, and 12 bases separated the two germline ends. DNA of the CDR3: TGTGCCAGCAGCGTAGGGGGGGTAGACCAAAACATTCAGTACTTC. Amino acids: CASSVGGVDQNIQYF.

This clonotype has a count of ten or more. The chain employs TRBV11-2 and TRBJ2-5; 10 nucleotides match TRBD2. This CDR3 is built from 16 residues. From germline, CDR1 is SGHAT and CDR2 FQNNGV. V gave up 5 bases and J gave up 4 bases; unmatched junction bases: 10. CDR3 protein: CASSTQRGGGRETQYF. CDR3 DNA sequence: TGTGCCAGCAGCACCCAGCGGGGGGGCGGGAGAGAGACCCAGTACTTC.

V and J are TRBV19 and TRBJ1-2, with 8 bases identical to TRBD1. The germline CDR1 and CDR2 sequences are LNHDA and SQIVND (reference sequence). This CDR3 is 14 amino acids long. V gave up 4 bases and J gave up 1 base; unmatched junction bases: 2. The CDR3 sequence: CASSKGQDNYGYTF. The CDR3 DNA reads as TGTGCCAGTAGTAAGGGACAGGATAACTATGGCTACACCTTC.

This clonotype has a count of ten or more. The chain links TRBV27 to TRBJ2-1; 8 bases are shared with TRBD1. With V trimmed by 3 bases and J by 3 bases, 4 bases remained unmatched. The CDR3 runs 15 residues. Germline assignment: CDR1 MNHEY and CDR2 SMNVEV (reference sequence). The CDR3 sequence: CASSLTGQGYNEQFF. The CDR3, as DNA: TGTGCCAGCAGTTTGACAGGACAGGGCTACAATGAGCAGTTCTTC.

This clonotype was seen ten or more times. The CDR3, as DNA: TGTGCCAGCAGCCTCAGTATGAGACACAAATACAATGAGCAGTTCTTC. Residues: CASSLSMRHKYNEQFF. V and J are TRBV11-2 and TRBJ2-1; the D is unclear. Trimming took 5 bases from V and 4 from J, leaving 18 bases between them. The CDR3 sequence is 16 residues long. The germline V gene encodes CDR1 SGHAT and CDR2 FQNNGV.

This clonotype was picked up many times. The chain employs TRBV6-1 and TRBJ2-7; possibly TRBD2 for D (7 bases). Germline V gene data show CDR1 as MNHNS and CDR2 as SASEGT. V was clipped by 5 bases and J by 4 bases, with 27 bases between them. The CDR3 covers 18 residues. In DNA form, the CDR3 reads TGTGCCAGCAGTACGTCCGGGGGTAGGGGGGGACCGAAATACGAGCAGTACTTC. Residues: CASSTSGGRGGPKYEQYF.

Many counts were recorded for this clonotype. The chain carries TRBV6-1 and TRBJ2-1; 12 bases are shared with TRBD1. V lost 5 bases and J lost 8; bases outside the gene matches: 10. Looked up from germline, CDR1 is MNHNS and CDR2 is SASEGT. The CDR3 is made up of 16 amino acids. This CDR3 is CASSYRGDRGLYEQFF. The CDR3 nucleotides read TGTGCCAGCAGTTACCGGGGGGACAGGGGGCTGTATGAGCAGTTCTTC.

This clonotype was detected only a few times. A read error may be the cause here, since a much bigger clone is one base away. The chain is built from TRBV6-2 or TRBV6-3 and TRBJ1-1; D remains ambiguous. Looked up from germline, CDR1 is MNHEY and CDR2 is SVGEGT. CDR3 length: 15 residues. CDR3: CASSYDRDQNTEASF. CDR3 nucleotide sequence: TGTGCCAGCAGTTACGACCGAGACCAGAACACTGAAGCTTCCTTT.

Notes on this clonotype: The junction does not match germline at one end; this may be a read error. CDR3: CAISFGPSYEQYF. CDR3 bases: TGTGCCATCAGCTTCGGACCATCCTACGAGCAGTACTTC. The chain is built from TRBV3-1 and TRBJ2-7; D is uncertain. In germline, CDR1 is LGHDT, CDR2 YNNKEL (reference sequence). This CDR3 has 13 amino acids.

The CDR3 here is CASSFSRDGPYGYTF. The CDR3 DNA reads as TGTGCCAGCAGTTTTTCACGGGACGGACCTTATGGCTACACCTTC. The chain couples TRBV12-3 or TRBV12-4 to TRBJ1-2; TRBD1 is a possible D gene (5 bases). Trimming left V 3 bases short and J 5 bases short, with 16 bases between. The CDR3 loop spans 15 amino acids.

The chain combines TRBV7-6 with TRBJ2-6; 11 bases are shared with TRBD2. Germline V gene sequence: CDR1 SGHVS, CDR2 FNYEAQ. The CDR3 is 19 residues long. V shed 1 base and J 0 bases; nucleotides not matched to a gene: 5. The CDR3 loop reads CASSLVGLAGGSGANVLTF. In nucleotides, the CDR3 is TGTGCCAGCAGCTTAGTAGGGCTAGCGGGAGGCTCTGGGGCCAACGTCCTGACTTTC.

This clonotype appeared many times. The CDR3 bases are TGTGCCAGCAGCCAAATGGCGGGGGCCCTCGGTACGCAGTATTTT. The encoded protein is CASSQMAGALGTQYF. This chain uses TRBV3-1 with TRBJ2-3; tentative D call: TRBD2 (7 bases). The V end lost 2 bases, the J end lost 8 bases, and 17 bases lay between the germline ends. Germline V gene data show CDR1 as LGHDT and CDR2 as YNNKEL (reference sequence). This CDR3 has 15 residues.

On this clonotype itself: One end of the junction does not line up with germline, which may come from a read error. This chain uses TRBV20-1 with TRBJ1-5; 7 bases align to TRBD1. CDR3 length: 15 amino acids. CDR1 is DFQATT and CDR2 is SNEGSKA in the germline V gene (reference sequence). CDR3 nucleotides: TGCAGTGCTATCATAGGGGGCCGAGGCAATCAGCCCCAGCACTTT. Its translation is CSAIIGGRGNQPQHF.

This clonotype was recorded a few times. The chain uses TRBV12-3 or TRBV12-4 and TRBJ2-4; the match to TRBD1 covers 7 bases. V trimming: 5 bases; J trimming: 3 bases; junction bases outside the gene matches: 7. This CDR3 is 15 amino acids long. CDR3 bases: TGTGCCAGCAGTAGAACCGGGACAGTCAAAAACATTCAGTACTTC. This translates into CASSRTGTVKNIQYF.